This T cell receptor beta chain was sequenced during a study of T-cell reconstitution after alpha-beta-depleted transplantation in children. A remark on this clonotype: Its antigen is not known.

Study-level findings and limits: The study reportedly traced alpha-beta T cells about two months after transplant to several hundred expanded graft clones.

Deletions cut 1 base from V and 7 bases from J, with 11 bases between. Germline-derived CDR1 and CDR2 are LGHDT and YNNKEL (reference sequence). The CDR3 sequence is 14 residues long. Unique molecular identifiers were incorporated during preparation of the TCRbeta library. MiXCR, run by TCRdb on the PCR reads, gives a single entry per CDR3 protein. The table has about a million distinct CDR3 sequences, roughly 31% seen once; the top ten hold about 28%. The source is a boy under two years old who had a stem cell transplant for SCID, so the T cells may come from the graft donor. The chain has TRBV3-1 and TRBJ2-4; D gene unclear. The sample was PBMCs, mostly from graft donor cells, taken 360 days after TCRalphabeta/CD19-depleted stem cell transplant. CDR3 coding DNA: TGTGCCAGCAGCCAAGGGCTAGTCGTGAACATTCAGTACTTC. This codes for CASSQGLVVNIQYF.